This TCR beta chain was sequenced in a study of T cell responses to AZD1222 COVID-19 vaccine. Study information: Pooling of second doses given at about 4 or about 12 weeks was done.

The trim removed 5 bases at V and 0 bases at J, leaving 15 bases unmatched. CDR3 length equals 17 residues. The germline V gene encodes CDR1 GTSNPN and CDR2 SVGIG (reference sequence). For this clone: The target antigen is unknown.

The protocol was immunoSEQ multiplex PCR, while the TCRdb copy is restricted to in-frame clones and leaves out a portion. The table has 100,000 to 150,000 clones, 89% seen once. Study-wide findings and caveats: CD4 TCRs covered the whole spike, strongest at regions 160-218 and 743-854. Only 6 or 7 individuals given AZD1222 were seropositive at baseline. The study found Spike-specific TCR breadth and depth rose after two AZD1222 doses.

The sequence came from an adult in good health. The sequencing here drew on peripheral blood, taken on day 0 of AZD1222 vaccination. The chain recombines TRBV30 with TRBJ1-1; 7 nucleotides match TRBD1. As DNA, the CDR3 is TGTGCCTGGGACGCCACCCCGGGACAGCTCATGAACACTGAAGCTTTCTTT. It translates to CAWDATPGQLMNTEAFF.